A single T cell receptor beta chain is shown here with its context. Its antigen specificity is not known. No base qualities exist here, and no much larger clone lies one base off it. Library creation used the immunoSEQ multiplex PCR assay. In its TCRdb copy, this immuneACCESS table keeps in-frame sequences only and misses some clones. Where compared with another copy, unresolved V genes explain less than half of these, and the others have no known cause. The sample data list 55,000 to 65,000 clones, and 93% of these were observed just once. The ten most abundant clones make up under 2% of the sample. This entry comes from a study of T cell changes during pregnancy in multiple sclerosis (dated by TCRdb to the late 2010s). As for the study more broadly: Changes in the T cell repertoire over the course of pregnancy were examined in this study in women with multiple sclerosis.

Including the terminal cysteine and phenylalanine, the CDR3 comprises 15 residues. The only DNA kept is the CDR3, 45 bases in frame from the first base. V is clipped by 2 bases and J by 8 bases, and the sequence between their germline boundaries is 15 bases long. From a lookup of the germline V gene (reference sequence), CDR1 and CDR2 are MNHNY and SVGAGI. This receptor was identified in a female donor with multiple sclerosis, enrolled in a pregnancy study. The V gene is TRBV6-6 and the J gene is TRBJ1-4; 5 matching bases give a weak D call of TRBD1. The specimen was peripheral blood, collected after pregnancy. CDR3 loop: CASSYPIGQGEKLFF. In nucleotides, the sequence is TGTGCCAGCAGTTACCCGATTGGGCAGGGAGAAAAACTGTTTTTT.